The clone carrying this TCR beta chain was seen a single time. As yet, its antigen is unknown. Data came from immunoSEQ multiplex PCR; TCRdb stores just in-frame clones and leaves some out. The sample consists of roughly 99,000 clones, 80% to 95% of them appearing once. Trimming removed 6 bases from V and 3 bases from J, with 12 bases in between. Per the germline V gene, CDR1 is LNHDA and CDR2 is SQIVND (reference sequence). The CDR3 is 13 residues long. This sample is part of a study of graft-versus-host responses after intestinal transplantation. Study background: Isolated intestinal, liver-intestinal, or multivisceral transplants had been given to the recipients.

Study conclusions and caveats: HvG clone declines early post-transplant were associated with peak circulating GvH levels.

The source material was unstimulated CD8+ T cells sorted from spleen or lymph node cells, sampled before transplant. This clonotype originated in a human donor who was the organ donor for an intestinal transplant. The chain uses TRBV19 and TRBJ2-7, with TRBD1 as a possible D gene (5 bases). CDR3 loop: CASSRVGDYEQYF. CDR3 in DNA: TGTGCCAGTAGCCGGGTAGGGGACTACGAGCAGTACTTC. Combining the CDR3 with reference TRBV19 and TRBJ2-7 gives the whole variable domain DGGITQSPKYLFRKEGQNVTLSCEQNLNHDAMYWYRQDPGQGLRLIYYSQIVNDFQKGDIAEGYSVSREKKESFPLTVTSAQKNPTAFYLCASSRVGDYEQYFGPGTRLTVT.